Listed here is a single T cell receptor (beta chain). Germline lookup yields CDR1 LNHDA and CDR2 SQIVND (reference sequence). V shed 5 bases and J 5 bases; nucleotides not matched to a gene: 3. The CDR3 has 13 amino acids. Per the authors' pipeline: Reference gene primer amplification gave nucleated cell count estimates. TCRdb's table, derived via immunoSEQ multiplex PCR, lists solely in-frame clones and lacks some. The V and J calls and clone size were taken over from that table, and D and trimming were inferred from the DNA. The sample has about 38,000 clones, roughly nine tenths seen once; the top ten hold roughly 4.5%. The sample belongs to a study of blood T cell repertoires in COVID-19. Seattle patients were enrolled during active infection and followed longitudinally.

Sequenced input: peripheral blood. This sequence joins TRBV19 and TRBJ1-5, with 7 positions matching TRBD1. This sequence was found in a man in his fifties or sixties with COVID-19, enrolled during active disease. CDR3 DNA: TGTGCCAGTAGTCTGGGACAGTATCAGCCCCAGCATTTT. Amino acids: CASSLGQYQPQHF.